Below, 16 T cell receptor beta chains from the same sample are listed, as sequenced in a study of cytomegalovirus exposure and HLA in healthy donors. PCR was performed using 60 Vbeta and 13 Jbeta primers. Libraries were prepared by immunoSEQ multiplex PCR; TCRdb keeps only in-frame clonotypes and omits some of them. The repertoire holds tens of thousands of clones, with 75% as singletons. The sample taken for sequencing was PBMCs. The receptors shown here come from a middle-aged man in good health and CMV-seronegative.

With respect to this clone: A read error may produce the germline difference seen at one junction end. The chain is built from TRBV7-9 and TRBJ2-7; 7 bases agree with TRBD1. This CDR3 comprises 19 residues. Germline CDR1 and CDR2: SEHNR and FQNEAQ (reference sequence). The CDR3 is CSSSLVQGVSAVNSYEQYF. In nucleotides, the CDR3 is TGTTCCAGCAGCTTAGTCCAGGGGGTGAGCGCGGTGAACTCCTACGAGCAGTACTTC.

The rearrangement joins TRBV7-9 to TRBJ2-7; TRBD1 might be the D (5 bases). The CDR3 covers 17 residues. The germline gives CDR1 SEHNR, CDR2 FQNEAQ (reference sequence). V lost 3 bases to trimming and J lost 3 bases, with 21 bases between them. CDR3 DNA sequence: TGTGCCAGCAGCTTGGAATCTCAGGGCCCCACCCACTACGAGCAGTACTTC. Translated: CASSLESQGPTHYEQYF.

The CDR3, as DNA: TGTGCCAGCAGTAACTATAGCTCCTACAATGAGCAGTTCTTC. Protein sequence: CASSNYSSYNEQFF. This chain links TRBV27 with TRBJ2-1; D unclear. There are 14 residues in the CDR3. The V gene lost 5 bases and the J gene lost 0 bases, with 8 bases spanning the gap. The V gene's germline CDR1 is MNHEY and CDR2 SMNVEV (reference sequence).

V is TRBV27 and J is TRBJ2-5, with unresolved D. Germline V gene data show CDR1 as MNHEY and CDR2 as SMNVEV (reference sequence). The CDR3 extends over 15 amino acids. The V gene lost 2 bases and the J gene lost 2 bases, with 12 bases spanning the gap. The CDR3 is CASSLQAREQETQYF. CDR3 DNA sequence: TGTGCCAGCAGTTTACAAGCCCGCGAACAAGAGACCCAGTACTTC.

The gene calls are TRBV9 and TRBJ1-4; 7 bases match TRBD1. Losses at the gene ends were 0 bases for V and 8 bases for J; bases not matched to a gene: 13. In germline, CDR1 is SGDLS, CDR2 YYNGEE. The CDR3 has 17 amino acids. The CDR3 sequence is CASSVDPTGAAEEKLFF. DNA for the CDR3: TGTGCCAGCAGCGTAGACCCTACAGGGGCCGCGGAGGAAAAACTGTTTTTT.

Comments on this clone: One end of the junction fails to match germline, which may point to a read error. The chain links TRBV7-9 to TRBJ1-1; 8 bases align to TRBD1. Germline CDR1 and CDR2: SEHNR and FQNEAQ (reference sequence). The CDR3 loop spans 15 amino acids. CDR3 nucleotides: TGTTCCAGCAGCTTAGCCGGGACAGGGAACACTGAAGCTTTCTTT. Encoded protein: CSSSLAGTGNTEAFF.

The chain recombines TRBV7-6 with TRBJ1-2, with a possible D match to TRBD1 (5 bases). The length of the CDR3 is 14 residues. Looked up from germline, CDR1 is SGHVS and CDR2 is FNYEAQ. V gave up 0 bases and J gave up 8 bases, with 13 bases separating them. For the CDR3, the DNA is TGTGCCAGCAGCTTAGCAGGAGGGGCCATCGGCTACACCTTC. This codes for CASSLAGGAIGYTF. The full variable domain, its missing parts supplied by reference TRBV7-6 and TRBJ1-2, is GAGVSQSPRYKVTKRGQDVALRCDPISGHVSLYWYRQALGQGPEFLTYFNYEAQQDKSGLPNDRFSAERPEGSISTLTIQRTEQRDSAMYRCASSLAGGAIGYTFGSGTRLTVV.

The V and J genes are TRBV5-4 and TRBJ1-5, with 8 bases aligning to TRBD1. V shed 3 bases and J 7 bases; nucleotides not matched to a gene: 9. CDR3 length: 15 amino acids. From germline, CDR1 is SGHNT and CDR2 YYREEE (reference sequence). The chain's CDR3 is CASSSGGTLPQPQHF. DNA of the CDR3: TGTGCCAGCAGCTCAGGGGGCACATTACCACAGCCCCAGCATTTT.

The chain couples TRBV5-4 to TRBJ2-7; D might be TRBD1 (6 bases). Trimming left V 2 bases short and J 7 bases short, with 13 bases between. CDR3 length: 13 residues. Per the germline V gene, CDR1 is SGHNT and CDR2 is YYREEE (reference sequence). The CDR3 DNA reads TGTGCCAGCAGCTTATACAGGGCTGGGGAGCAGTACTTC. Translation: CASSLYRAGEQYF.

V and J are TRBV19 and TRBJ1-5; TRBD1 agrees at 8 bases. The germline V gene encodes CDR1 LNHDA and CDR2 SQIVND (reference sequence). The ends lost 10 bases at V and 6 bases at J; junction bases unmatched: 11. This CDR3 is 14 amino acids long. CDR3 sequence reads: CATGGQELSQPQHF. CDR3 in DNA: TGTGCCACCGGGGGACAGGAGTTAAGTCAGCCCCAGCATTTT.

This clone was observed a few times. DNA for the CDR3: TGTGCCAGCAGCTCCCTACTAGCGGGGGGGGGTGGGGCCAAAAACATTCAGTACTTC. Translating gives CASSSLLAGGGGAKNIQYF. The chain joins TRBV5-6 to TRBJ2-4, with 13 bases aligning to TRBD2. The germline CDR1 and CDR2 sequences are SGHDT and YYEEEE. The CDR3 is made up of 19 amino acids. After removal of 3 bases from V and 1 base from J, the junction contained 10 bases not matched to a gene.

This chain connects TRBV25-1 to TRBJ2-7, with 9 bases fitting TRBD1. Germline V gene sequence: CDR1 MGHDK, CDR2 SYGVNS. V shed 4 bases, J shed 4 bases, and the junction held 5 bases outside the gene matches. The CDR3 totals 14 residues. The CDR3 bases are TGTGCCAGCAGTGTTGGACAGGGGAGGTACGAGCAGTACTTC. Translation: CASSVGQGRYEQYF.

The genes are TRBV5-8 and TRBJ2-3; 14 bases agree with TRBD2. The germline V gene encodes CDR1 SGHTS and CDR2 YDEGEE. The junction had 11 bases not matched to a gene; V was cut back by 6 bases and J by 14 bases. The CDR3 has 14 residues. CDR3 residues: CASTPLGTSGRPYF. CDR3 sequence (DNA): TGTGCCAGCACCCCGTTGGGGACTAGCGGGAGACCGTATTTT. The variable domain in full, with the rest retrieved from reference TRBV5-8 and TRBJ2-3, is EAGVTQSPTHLIKTRGQQATLRCSPISGHTSVYWYQQALGLGLQFLLWYDEGEERNRGNFPPRFSGRQFPNYSSELNVNALELEDSALYLCASTPLGTSGRPYFGPGTRLTVL.

This clone was recorded once. The rearrangement joins TRBV9 to TRBJ1-3, with D maybe TRBD1 (6 bases). V lost 0 bases to trimming and J lost 0 bases, with 13 bases between them. The germline V gene encodes CDR1 SGDLS and CDR2 YYNGEE. This CDR3 is 17 amino acids long. CDR3 region: CASSVGDTKISGNTIYF. CDR3 DNA: TGTGCCAGCAGCGTAGGGGACACGAAGATCTCTGGAAACACCATATATTTT.

This chain connects TRBV9 to TRBJ1-4; 8 nucleotides align to TRBD1. Germline CDR1 and CDR2: SGDLS and YYNGEE. CDR3 length: 15 amino acids. V was pared by 4 bases and J by 8 bases, with 10 bases of the junction left unmatched. The CDR3 loop is CASSPRTGLQEKLFF. CDR3 bases: TGTGCCAGCAGCCCCAGGACAGGGCTGCAAGAAAAACTGTTTTTT.

The gene calls are TRBV19 and TRBJ2-7; 11 bases map to TRBD2. CDR1 and CDR2 (germline): LNHDA, SQIVND (reference sequence). Unmatched junction bases numbered 2, after V lost 4 bases and J lost 3 bases. The CDR3 totals 14 residues. CDR3 nucleotides: TGTGCCAGTAGTAAACTAGCGGGAGTCTACGAGCAGTACTTC. It encodes CASSKLAGVYEQYF.